The rows below give T cell receptor beta chains drawn from one sample of a study of cytomegalovirus exposure and HLA in healthy donors. Only in-frame clones appear in the TCRdb table, and some are missing; sequencing was by immunoSEQ multiplex PCR. The sample consists of 100,000 or so clones, 65% to 85% of them appearing once. Specimen: PBMCs. Receptors originate from a male donor in good health and CMV-seronegative. Each CDR3 is given with its conserved first and last residue. The order of the fields is J gene, clone size, CDR3 length, V gene, D gene, CDR3 DNA, CDR3 protein. A D gene is named only where the DNA matches it firmly. For some rows the clone size is stated as once, few or many, or as a class when expanded; others skip it.

TRBJ2-7 | NA | 14 | TRBV7-9 | NA | TGTGCCAGCAGCTTAACTGGCGGGGCCCACGAGCAGTACTTC | CASSLTGGAHEQYF
TRBJ1-4 | NA | 20 | TRBV11-3 | NA | TGTGCCAGCAGCTCTTCCACAGACTGGGGCCGCAGGGGATGGGAGGAAAAACTGTTTTTT | CASSSSTDWGRRGWEEKLFF
TRBJ1-5 | NA | 19 | TRBV28 | TRBD1 | TGTGCCAGCAGTTCAGCCTCCCGGGGCAGGGGGAATAGCAATCAGCCCCAGCATTTT | CASSSASRGRGNSNQPQHF
TRBJ2-3 | NA | 14 | TRBV4-1 | NA | TGCGCCAGCAGCCAATGGACTACCACAGATACGCAGTATTTT | CASSQWTTTDTQYF
TRBJ2-1 | NA | 16 | TRBV5-3 | TRBD2 | TGTGCCAGAAGCTCGATAGCGGGAGGCCGCTACAATGAGCAGTTCTTC | CARSSIAGGRYNEQFF
TRBJ2-7 | NA | 17 | TRBV27 | TRBD2 | TGTGCCAGCAGTTTCGCCACCGGGACTAGCGGGAGTTACGAGCAGTACTTC | CASSFATGTSGSYEQYF
TRBJ2-1 | NA | 17 | TRBV4-2 | TRBD2 | TGTGCCAGCAGCCAGGGGACTAGCGGGAGTCCCTACAATGAGCAGTTCTTC | CASSQGTSGSPYNEQFF
TRBJ1-4 | NA | 15 | TRBV15 | TRBD1 | TGTGCCACCAGCAGAGATGGGACAGGGGTGGAAAAACTGTTTTTT | CATSRDGTGVEKLFF
TRBJ2-7 | NA | 13 | TRBV2 | NA | TGTGCCAGCAGTGTTCAAAGAGGGAACGAGCAGTACTTC | CASSVQRGNEQYF
TRBJ2-7 | NA | 14 | TRBV6-5 | TRBD2 | TGTGCCAGCAGAACCGGGACTATCATCCACGAGCAGTACTTC | CASRTGTIIHEQYF
TRBJ2-7 | NA | 14 | TRBV5-1 | NA | TGCGCCAGCAGCCAGATGGGGGGTGCTCTGGAGCAGTACTTC | CASSQMGGALEQYF
TRBJ2-1 | NA | 12 | TRBV10-3 | NA | TGTGCCATCAGGGACAGCTTCAATGAGCAGTTCTTC | CAIRDSFNEQFF
TRBJ2-7 | NA | 13 | TRBV10-3 | NA | TGTGCCATCAGTGACCCGGGTGACTACGAGCAGTACTTC | CAISDPGDYEQYF
TRBJ2-2 | NA | 15 | TRBV11-3 | NA | TGTGCCAGCAGCCAGGGGTTCGCGAACACCGGGGAGCTGTTTTTT | CASSQGFANTGELFF
TRBJ2-1 | NA | 14 | TRBV5-1 | NA | TGCGCCAGCAGCTTGGGGCAGGACTACAATGAGCAGTTCTTC | CASSLGQDYNEQFF
TRBJ2-1 | NA | 15 | TRBV5-1 | TRBD2 | TGCGCCAGCAGCAGAGGGACTAGCGAAGGCAATGAGCAGTTCTTC | CASSRGTSEGNEQFF
TRBJ1-2 | NA | 15 | TRBV19 | NA | TGTGCCAGTAGTATAGTAGGGGCGATTAACTATGGCTACACCTTC | CASSIVGAINYGYTF
TRBJ2-7 | once | 15 | TRBV19 | NA | TGTGCCAGTAGCAGATCGAGGCAGGGAATAGACGAGCAGTACTTC | CASSRSRQGIDEQYF
TRBJ2-1 | NA | 16 | TRBV5-1 | NA | TGCGCCAGCACCCTGGGGGGTAGCGGCTCCTACAATGAGCAGTTCTTC | CASTLGGSGSYNEQFF
TRBJ2-7 | NA | 13 | TRBV5-6 | TRBD1 | TGTGCCAGCAGCGGTCAGGGGGCGCATGAGCAGTACTTC | CASSGQGAHEQYF
TRBJ2-7 | NA | 14 | TRBV11-2 | NA | TGTGCCAGCAGCTTAGTCCAGGGTTCCCACGAGCAGTACTTC | CASSLVQGSHEQYF
TRBJ1-1 | NA | 13 | TRBV6-5 | TRBD1 | TGTGCCAGCGGAAACAGGGGATTCTCTGAAGCTTTCTTT | CASGNRGFSEAFF
TRBJ1-1 | NA | 16 | TRBV7-8 | NA | TGTGCCAGCAGCTTAGCGGGGCGGGGGGAGAACACTGAAGCTTTCTTT | CASSLAGRGENTEAFF
TRBJ2-7 | NA | 15 | TRBV7-2 | TRBD1 | TGTGCCAGCAGCTTAAGAGGGGGCGGTAGAGACGAGCAGTACTTC | CASSLRGGGRDEQYF
TRBJ1-2 | many | 14 | TRBV25-1 | TRBD1 | TGTGCCAGCAGTCCCCTCGGGACAGTCTATGGCTACACCTTC | CASSPLGTVYGYTF
TRBJ1-5 | NA | 15 | TRBV7-2 | TRBD1 | TGTGCCAGCAGCTCCCAGGTGGACAGGGTTCAGCCCCAGCATTTT | CASSSQVDRVQPQHF
TRBJ2-7 | NA | 14 | TRBV4-3 | NA | TGCGCCAGCAGCCAAGATGGGGCCGGCAACGAGCAGTACTTC | CASSQDGAGNEQYF
TRBJ2-5 | NA | 15 | TRBV13 | NA | TGTGCCAGCAGCTTATGGGGTCGGGAGCAAGAGACCCAGTACTTC | CASSLWGREQETQYF
TRBJ1-2 | NA | 16 | TRBV4-1 | TRBD1 | TGCGCCAGCAGCCAGGGACAGCCCCCGCCGCGGGATGGCTACACCTTC | CASSQGQPPPRDGYTF
TRBJ1-5 | few | 14 | TRBV19 | NA | TGTGCCAGTAGTCATGTGACAGGTAATCAGCCCCAGCATTTT | CASSHVTGNQPQHF
TRBJ2-7 | NA | 13 | TRBV10-2 | NA | TGCGCCAGCAGCGTTGACACCTACTACGAGCAGTACTTC | CASSVDTYYEQYF
TRBJ2-2 | NA | 17 | TRBV7-7 | TRBD2 | TGTGCTAGCAGCTCAGGGCGGGGGAGCGGAGACACCGGGGAGCTGTTTTTT | CASSSGRGSGDTGELFF
TRBJ2-1 | NA | 14 | TRBV18 | TRBD1 | TGTGCCAGCTCACCCGGGACAGGGACGCGGGAGCAGTTCTTC | CASSPGTGTREQFF
TRBJ2-7 | few | 12 | TRBV6-6 | TRBD2 | TGTGCCACCGGGAGGGGGGGTGGCGAGCAGTACTTC | CATGRGGGEQYF
TRBJ2-3 | NA | 17 | TRBV7-2 | NA | TGTGCCAGGGACACTGGAGGTACAATCGGGGGAATTTATACGCAGTATTTT | CARDTGGTIGGIYTQYF
TRBJ2-7 | NA | 12 | TRBV14 | NA | TGTGCCAGCAGCCCACGCGCCTACGAGCAGTACTTC | CASSPRAYEQYF
TRBJ1-1 | few | 15 | TRBV18 | NA | TGTGCCAGCTCACCACGCGCAGGGCCGAACACTGAAGCTTTCTTT | CASSPRAGPNTEAFF
TRBJ1-4 | NA | 17 | TRBV28 | NA | TGTGCCAGCAGTTTATTATTTCTCGGGACAAAGAAGGAAAAACTGTTTTTT | CASSLLFLGTKKEKLFF
TRBJ2-7 | NA | 17 | TRBV5-1 | TRBD2 | TGCGCCAGCAGCTATTTTGGGACTAGCGGGGCTCTCCGGGAGCAGTACTTC | CASSYFGTSGALREQYF
TRBJ1-1 | NA | 15 | TRBV18 | TRBD1 | TGTGCCAGCTCACCACCAGGAGACACAGGGGGACTAGCTTTCTTT | CASSPPGDTGGLAFF
TRBJ1-2 | NA | 16 | TRBV7-9 | NA | TGTTCCAGCAGCTTAGGGGGGGGCAGGGCCACCTATGGCTACACCTTC | CSSSLGGGRATYGYTF
TRBJ1-1 | NA | 14 | TRBV7-9 | NA | TGTTCCAGCAGCTTAGACTCAACGAACACTGAAGCTTTCTTT | CSSSLDSTNTEAFF
TRBJ2-7 | NA | 12 | TRBV29-1 | NA | TGCAGCGTTGAGACGGGGACCTACGAGCAGTACTTC | CSVETGTYEQYF
TRBJ1-4 | few | 15 | TRBV5-1 | NA | TGCGCCAGCAGCTTGGCCGGGACTCGGGATGAAAAACTGTTTTTT | CASSLAGTRDEKLFF
TRBJ1-4 | NA | 14 | TRBV7-9 | TRBD1 | TGTGCCAGCAGTTTTACAGGGGGTCGTGAAAAACTGTTTTTT | CASSFTGGREKLFF